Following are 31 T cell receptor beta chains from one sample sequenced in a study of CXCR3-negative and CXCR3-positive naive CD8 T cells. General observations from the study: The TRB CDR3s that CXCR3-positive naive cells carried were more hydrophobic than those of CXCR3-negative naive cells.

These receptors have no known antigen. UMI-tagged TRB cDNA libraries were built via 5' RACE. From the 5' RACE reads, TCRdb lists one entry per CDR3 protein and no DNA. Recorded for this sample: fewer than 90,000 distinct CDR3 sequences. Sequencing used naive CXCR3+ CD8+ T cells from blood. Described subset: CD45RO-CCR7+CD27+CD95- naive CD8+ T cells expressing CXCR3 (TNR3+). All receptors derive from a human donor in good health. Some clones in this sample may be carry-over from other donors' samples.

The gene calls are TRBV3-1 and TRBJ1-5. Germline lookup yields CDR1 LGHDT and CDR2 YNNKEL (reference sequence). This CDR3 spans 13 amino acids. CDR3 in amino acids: CASSQVLWEPQHF.

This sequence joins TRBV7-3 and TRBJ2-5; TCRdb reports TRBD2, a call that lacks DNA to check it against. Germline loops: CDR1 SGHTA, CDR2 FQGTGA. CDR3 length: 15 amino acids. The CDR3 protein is CASSITSGAQETQYF.

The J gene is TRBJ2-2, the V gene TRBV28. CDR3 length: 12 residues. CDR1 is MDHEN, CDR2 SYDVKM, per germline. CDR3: CASSLGTGELFF.

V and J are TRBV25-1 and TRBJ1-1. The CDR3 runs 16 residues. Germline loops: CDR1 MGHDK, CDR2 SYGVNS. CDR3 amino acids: CASSEYPVDTNTEAFF.

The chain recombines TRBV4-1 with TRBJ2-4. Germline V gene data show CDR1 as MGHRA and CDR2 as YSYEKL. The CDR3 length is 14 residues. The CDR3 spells CASSQDYLGNIQYF.

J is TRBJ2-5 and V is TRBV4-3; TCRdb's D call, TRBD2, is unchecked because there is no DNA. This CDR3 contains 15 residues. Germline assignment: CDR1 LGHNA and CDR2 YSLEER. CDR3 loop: CDPPGTSGKVETQYF.

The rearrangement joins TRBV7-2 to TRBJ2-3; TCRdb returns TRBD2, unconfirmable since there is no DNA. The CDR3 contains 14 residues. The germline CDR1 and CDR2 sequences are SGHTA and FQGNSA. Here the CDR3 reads CASSLLAGADTQYF.

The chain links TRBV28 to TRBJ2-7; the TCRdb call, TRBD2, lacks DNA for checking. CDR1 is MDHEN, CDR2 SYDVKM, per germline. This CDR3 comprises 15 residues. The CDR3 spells CASSYTRTFLYEQYF.

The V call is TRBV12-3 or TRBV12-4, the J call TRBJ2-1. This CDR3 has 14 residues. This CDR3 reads CASSSAGKNNEQFF.

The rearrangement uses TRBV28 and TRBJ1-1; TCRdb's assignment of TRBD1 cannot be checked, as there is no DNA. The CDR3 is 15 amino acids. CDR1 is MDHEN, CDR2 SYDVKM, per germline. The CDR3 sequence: CASSFRGGGNTEAFF.

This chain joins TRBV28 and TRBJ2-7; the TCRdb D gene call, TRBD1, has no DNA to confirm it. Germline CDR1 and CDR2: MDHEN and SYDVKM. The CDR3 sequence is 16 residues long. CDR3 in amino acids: CASSLESGGLDYEQYF.

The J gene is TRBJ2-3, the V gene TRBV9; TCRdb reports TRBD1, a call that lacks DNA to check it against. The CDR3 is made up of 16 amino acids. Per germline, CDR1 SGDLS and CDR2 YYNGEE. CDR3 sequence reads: CASSTEGGPVGDTQYF. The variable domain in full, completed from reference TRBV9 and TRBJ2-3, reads DSGVTQTPKHLITATGQRVTLRCSPRSGDLSVYWYQQSLDQGLQFLIQYYNGEERAKGNILERFSAQQFPDLHSELNLSSLELGDSALYFCASSTEGGPVGDTQYFGPGTRLTVL.

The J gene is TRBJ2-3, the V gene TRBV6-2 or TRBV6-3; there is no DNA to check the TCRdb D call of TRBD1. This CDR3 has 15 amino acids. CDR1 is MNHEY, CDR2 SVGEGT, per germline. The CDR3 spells CASSNDRVKTDTQYF.

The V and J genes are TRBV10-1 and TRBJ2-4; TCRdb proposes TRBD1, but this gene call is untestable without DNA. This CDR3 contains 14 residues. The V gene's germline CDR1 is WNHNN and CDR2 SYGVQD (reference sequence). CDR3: CASSAEGTKNIQYF.

The CDR3: CSARKDRQDLRTQYF. The chain couples TRBV20-1 to TRBJ2-5; the D gene TCRdb calls, TRBD1, cannot be checked with no DNA. The CDR3 contains 15 residues. Per the germline V gene, CDR1 is DFQATT and CDR2 is SNEGSKA (reference sequence).

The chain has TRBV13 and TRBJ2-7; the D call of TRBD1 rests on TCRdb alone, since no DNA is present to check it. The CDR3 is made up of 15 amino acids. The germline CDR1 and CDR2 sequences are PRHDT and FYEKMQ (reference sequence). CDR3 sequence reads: CASSLGPRGTYEQYF.

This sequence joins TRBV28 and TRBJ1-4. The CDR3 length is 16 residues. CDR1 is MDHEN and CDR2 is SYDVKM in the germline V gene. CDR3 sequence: CASKSRWGGTNEKLFF.

The CDR3 here is CSVEVRVYEQYF. The chain has TRBV29-1 and TRBJ2-7; TCRdb's D gene call, TRBD1, goes unchecked for lack of DNA. This CDR3 contains 12 residues. Germline CDR1 SQVTM, CDR2 ANQGSEA.

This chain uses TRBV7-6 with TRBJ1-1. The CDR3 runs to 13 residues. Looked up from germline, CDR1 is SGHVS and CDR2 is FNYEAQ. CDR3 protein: CASSSTLNTEAFF.

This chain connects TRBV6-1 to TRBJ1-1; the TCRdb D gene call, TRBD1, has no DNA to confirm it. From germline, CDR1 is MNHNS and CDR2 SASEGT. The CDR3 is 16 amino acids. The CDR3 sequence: CASRGQEALAGTEAFF.

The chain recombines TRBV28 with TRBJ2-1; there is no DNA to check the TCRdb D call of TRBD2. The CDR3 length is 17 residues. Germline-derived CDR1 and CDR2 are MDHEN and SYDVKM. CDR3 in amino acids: CASSYRQLAGGQNEQFF. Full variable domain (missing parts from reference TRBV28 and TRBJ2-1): DVKVTQSSRYLVKRTGEKVFLECVQDMDHENMFWYRQDPGLGLRLIYFSYDVKMKEKGDIPEGYSVSREKKERFSLILESASTNQTSMYLCASSYRQLAGGQNEQFFGPGTRLTVL.

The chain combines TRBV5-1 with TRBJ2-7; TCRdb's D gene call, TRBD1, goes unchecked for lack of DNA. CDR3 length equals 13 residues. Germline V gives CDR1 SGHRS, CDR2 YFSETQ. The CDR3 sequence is CANRTGPNYEQYF.

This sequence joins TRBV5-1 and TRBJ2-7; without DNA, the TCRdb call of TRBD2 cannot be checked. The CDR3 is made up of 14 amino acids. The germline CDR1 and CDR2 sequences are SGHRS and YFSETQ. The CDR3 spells CASSFGLAVDEQYF. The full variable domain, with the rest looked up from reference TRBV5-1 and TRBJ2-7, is KAGVTQTPRYLIKTRGQQVTLSCSPISGHRSVSWYQQTPGQGLQFLFEYFSETQRNKGNFPGRFSGRQFSNSRSEMNVSTLELGDSALYLCASSFGLAVDEQYFGPGTRLTVT.

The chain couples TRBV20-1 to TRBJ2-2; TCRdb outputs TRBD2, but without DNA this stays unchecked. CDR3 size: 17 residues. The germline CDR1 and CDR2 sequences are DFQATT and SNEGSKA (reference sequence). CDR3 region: CSAKNLLAGGDIGELFF.

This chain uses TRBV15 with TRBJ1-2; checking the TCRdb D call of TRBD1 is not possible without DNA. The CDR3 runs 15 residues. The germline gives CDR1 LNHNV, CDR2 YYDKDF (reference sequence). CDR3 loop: CATSTPWTATYGYTF.

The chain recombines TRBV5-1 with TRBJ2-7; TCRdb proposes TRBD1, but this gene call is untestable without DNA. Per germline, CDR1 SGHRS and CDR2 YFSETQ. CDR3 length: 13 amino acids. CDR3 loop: CASRPTGSDEQYF.

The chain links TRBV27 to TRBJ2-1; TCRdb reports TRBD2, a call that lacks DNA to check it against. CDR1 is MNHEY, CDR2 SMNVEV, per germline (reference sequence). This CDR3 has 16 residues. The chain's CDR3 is CASSFLSSEGSNEQFF.

CDR3 loop: CASSPWTGRSSYEQYF. The chain joins TRBV7-8 to TRBJ2-7; TCRdb indicates TRBD1, and absent DNA this call remains unverified. The CDR3 loop spans 16 amino acids. The germline V gene encodes CDR1 SGHVS and CDR2 FQNEAQ.

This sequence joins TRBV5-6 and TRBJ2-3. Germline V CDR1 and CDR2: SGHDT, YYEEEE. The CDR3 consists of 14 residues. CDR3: CASSFATSTDTQYF.

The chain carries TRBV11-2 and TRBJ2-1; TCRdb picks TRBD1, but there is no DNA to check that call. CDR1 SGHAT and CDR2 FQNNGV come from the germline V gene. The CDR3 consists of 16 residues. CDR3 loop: CASSSPRDRGQNEQFF.

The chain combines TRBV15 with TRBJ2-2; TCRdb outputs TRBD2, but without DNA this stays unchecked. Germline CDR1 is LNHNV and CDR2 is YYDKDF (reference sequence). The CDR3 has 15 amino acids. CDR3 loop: CATTRGSGMTGELFF.